This is a list of T cell receptor beta chains from one sample in a study of identical twins. TCRdb called the 5' RACE reads again in MiXCR, with one record for every CDR3 protein. The repertoire includes roughly 690,000 distinct CDR3 sequences, around 5.7% of them detected once, and under 2% sits in the top ten. The material sequenced was naive T cells sorted from blood. These receptor sequences come from a man between 18 and 35 years old in good health. The CDR3 runs from the conserved cysteine through the conserved F or W. The size entry is marked missing in some rows and otherwise reads once, few, many or a size class.

clone_size	v_call	j_call	cdr3_aa
few	TRBV10-3	TRBJ1-1	CAIKTNTEAFF
many	TRBV20-1	TRBJ1-5	CSVRTDSNQPQHF
many	TRBV6-1	TRBJ2-3	CASRVFGRGSTDTQYF
.	TRBV12-3/TRBV12-4	TRBJ2-5	CASSFNGKETQYF
few	TRBV7-9	TRBJ2-7	CASSPLPVFHEQYF
few	TRBV6-5	TRBJ2-1	CASSYSPGSGTSNNEQFF
few	TRBV2	TRBJ1-1	CASSRPNRGNTEAFF
.	TRBV28	TRBJ2-7	CASSSPGETTGRREQYF
few	TRBV6-6	TRBJ2-7	CASRDSVSYEQYF
many	TRBV2	TRBJ2-5	CASSGSGGGRETQYF
few	TRBV5-5	TRBJ2-1	CASSLSRGLRDEQFF
few	TRBV11-2	TRBJ1-1	CASSDGTEAFF
many	TRBV20-1	TRBJ1-6	CSAWDNYNSPLHF
many	TRBV15	TRBJ2-5	CATSREVFQGRETQYF
few	TRBV4-1	TRBJ1-6	CASSQDVVSLGSPLHF